What follows describes a single TCR beta chain. Its antigen is as yet unknown. The sample's treatment: roughly 20 received Ad26.COV2.S at low or high dose, single or two shots; roughly five received placebo; per-sample allocation not given. On day 63 after the first injection, vaccine and placebo recipients gave samples. Donor was an adult aged 18-55 years in Boston. Generated by immunoSEQ multiplex PCR, the TCRdb table keeps only in-frame clones and is missing some. Of under 300,000 clones in the sample, roughly 85% were seen once. The source of the sample is a study of Ad26.COV2.S vaccination and SARS-CoV-2 variants. Study background: In the COV1001 trial, the donor was in the Ad26.COV2.S arm.

With 0 bases removed from V and 0 bases from J, the gap between germline ends came to 8 bases. Germline assignment: CDR1 LGHNA and CDR2 YSLEER. CDR3 length: 16 residues. Study-level points and caveats: Using TCR breadth and depth analyses may have led to underestimated total T cell responses.

The sequence was collected from a person aged 18-60 years who received the Ad26.COV2.S COVID-19 vaccine or a placebo. The sample here was peripheral blood, taken in a trial of Ad26.COV2.S vaccine versus placebo. The chain employs TRBV4-3 and TRBJ2-2; no definite D call. The CDR3 sequence: CASSQEWGTNTGELFF. CDR3 in DNA: TGCGCCAGCAGCCAAGAATGGGGAACGAACACCGGGGAGCTGTTTTTT.